The clone carrying this TCR beta chain turned up a few times. Its antigen remains unknown. PCR employed 60 Vbeta and 13 Jbeta primers. Here immunoSEQ multiplex PCR was the method, and the copy in TCRdb shows in-frame clones only, minus some. The sample has roughly 200,000 clones; 60% to 85% are singletons. This sample was taken from a study of cytomegalovirus exposure and HLA in healthy donors. Overall study results and limits: Later genetic work tied a missense DCLRE1C variant to beta-chain V and J trimming. In an earlier analysis, productive rearrangement rates for most beta V segments clustered near 87% or 30%. Later work found that TCR association rates differed between HLA loci; DRB1 had the most and HLA-C the fewest.

The sample taken for sequencing was PBMCs. The sequence came from a male donor in good health and CMV-seronegative.

The DNA of the CDR3 is TGTGCCAGCAGTTACACTAGCGGGAGCTCCTACGAGCAGTACTTC. Translating it yields CASSYTSGSSYEQYF. The chain is built from TRBV6-6 and TRBJ2-7, with TRBD2 identical over 11 bases. CDR3 length equals 15 residues. V was pared by 2 bases and J by 0 bases, with 0 bases of the junction left unmatched. Germline CDR1 MNHNY, CDR2 SVGAGI (reference sequence).